The 15 T cell receptor beta chains below all came from one sample that was sequenced in a study of cytomegalovirus exposure and HLA in healthy donors. The protocol was immunoSEQ multiplex PCR, while the TCRdb copy is restricted to in-frame clones and leaves out a portion. The sample has 200,000 to 250,000 clones; under 95% are singletons. The specimen was PBMCs. These receptor sequences come from a woman younger than 30 in good health and CMV-seronegative.

The V call is TRBV6-4, the J call TRBJ2-3, with 7 bases lining up with TRBD2. CDR1 is MRHNA and CDR2 is SNTAGT in the germline V gene. Trimming cost V 5 bases and J 2 bases; bases outside gene matches: 4. This CDR3 contains 14 residues. CDR3: CASSRAGYTDTQYF. CDR3 sequence (DNA): TGTGCCAGCAGTAGAGCGGGATACACAGATACGCAGTATTTT.

The chain has TRBV27 and TRBJ2-1; 12 bases fit TRBD2. The V gene end was trimmed by 5 bases and the J gene end by 0 bases; junction bases not matched to a gene: 8. There are 18 residues in the CDR3. Germline loops: CDR1 MNHEY, CDR2 SMNVEV (reference sequence). In DNA, the CDR3 is TGTGCCAGCAGTCCACTAGCGGGAGGCCTAAGCTCCTACAATGAGCAGTTCTTC. This encodes CASSPLAGGLSSYNEQFF.

This clone was seen just once. The gene calls are TRBV15 and TRBJ1-5, with D possibly being TRBD1 (5 bases). The germline gives CDR1 LNHNV, CDR2 YYDKDF (reference sequence). The V and J ends lost 1 base and 7 bases respectively, with 11 bases between them. This CDR3 region has 14 residues. This chain's CDR3 is CATSRATGSQPQHF. CDR3 in DNA: TGTGCCACCAGCAGAGCTACAGGTTCCCAGCCCCAGCATTTT.

The V gene is TRBV2, the J gene TRBJ2-3, with a tentative D call TRBD2 (6 bases). Deletions cut 3 bases from V and 1 base from J, with 11 bases between. Germline CDR1 SNHLY, CDR2 FYNNEI. CDR3 length: 15 amino acids. CDR3 in DNA: TGTGCCAGCAGTGATCTAGCGTGGGGCACAGATACGCAGTATTTT. Amino acid sequence: CASSDLAWGTDTQYF.

This chain connects TRBV5-1 to TRBJ2-1; possibly TRBD2 for D (5 bases). There are 15 residues in the CDR3. Germline CDR1 is SGHRS and CDR2 is YFSETQ. V was trimmed by 1 base and J by 10 bases, leaving 18 bases between them. The CDR3 DNA is TGCGCCAGCAGCTTGACCGGGATCACGTCGGTCGAGCAGTTCTTC. This codes for CASSLTGITSVEQFF. The full variable domain, rest sourced from reference TRBV5-1 and TRBJ2-1, is KAGVTQTPRYLIKTRGQQVTLSCSPISGHRSVSWYQQTPGQGLQFLFEYFSETQRNKGNFPGRFSGRQFSNSRSEMNVSTLELGDSALYLCASSLTGITSVEQFFGPGTRLTVL.

V usage is TRBV7-9 and J usage is TRBJ2-5, with 9 nucleotides matching TRBD2. From germline, CDR1 is SEHNR and CDR2 FQNEAQ (reference sequence). Germline trimming cut 5 bases from V and 5 bases from J; bases unmatched to any gene: 18. The length of the CDR3 is 18 residues. For the CDR3, the DNA is TGTGCCAGCAGCCCCCCCACGGCGGGAGGGTATTTGGGGGAGACCCAGTACTTC. Translated: CASSPPTAGGYLGETQYF.

J is TRBJ2-7 and V is TRBV27, with 10 nucleotides matching TRBD2. Germline assignment: CDR1 MNHEY and CDR2 SMNVEV (reference sequence). The junction had 7 bases not matched to a gene; V was cut back by 6 bases and J by 2 bases. This CDR3 comprises 15 residues. CDR3 sequence: CASRRGTSGTYEQYF. CDR3 nucleotide sequence: TGTGCCAGCAGGCGAGGAACTAGCGGGACCTACGAGCAGTACTTC.

The chain's CDR3 is CASSLSTVVPDYGYTF. CDR3 bases: TGCGCCAGCAGCTTGTCAACGGTGGTACCTGACTATGGCTACACCTTC. This chain joins TRBV5-1 and TRBJ1-2; D ambiguous. V dropped 1 base and J dropped 3 bases, with 16 bases sitting between them. The CDR3 runs to 16 residues. Germline CDR1 reads SGHRS; CDR2 reads YFSETQ. The complete variable domain, with remaining parts taken from reference TRBV5-1 and TRBJ1-2, reads KAGVTQTPRYLIKTRGQQVTLSCSPISGHRSVSWYQQTPGQGLQFLFEYFSETQRNKGNFPGRFSGRQFSNSRSEMNVSTLELGDSALYLCASSLSTVVPDYGYTFGSGTRLTVV.

This chain joins TRBV27 and TRBJ2-3, with 7 bases that match TRBD1. After removal of 9 bases from V and 2 bases from J, the junction contained 8 bases not matched to a gene. This CDR3 region has 14 residues. Germline lookup yields CDR1 MNHEY and CDR2 SMNVEV (reference sequence). The CDR3 DNA sequence: TGTGCCAGTTCGGACAGGACGTACACAGATACGCAGTATTTT. Protein: CASSDRTYTDTQYF.

As DNA, the CDR3 is TGTGCCTCCCAAGGTCTAGCGGGAGGGCCGGAAGGGGAGTTCTTC. Translating gives CASQGLAGGPEGEFF. The V gene is TRBV19, the J gene TRBJ2-1; 12 positions agree with TRBD2. CDR1 and CDR2 (germline): LNHDA, SQIVND (reference sequence). J was trimmed by 14 bases and V by 11 bases; bases with no gene match: 19. The CDR3 has 15 residues.

CDR3 bases: TGTGCCAGCAGCTTAGGCAGGGGGGTGTACTTC. It translates to CASSLGRGVYF. The genes are TRBV11-2 and TRBJ2-4; D might be TRBD1 (7 bases). Deletions cut 1 base from V and 15 bases from J, with 10 bases between. The CDR3 covers 11 residues. CDR1 SGHAT and CDR2 FQNNGV come from the germline V gene.

This clone was seen once. The chain couples TRBV30 to TRBJ2-7; 9 nucleotides align to TRBD1. Germline-derived CDR1 and CDR2 are GTSNPN and SVGIG (reference sequence). V shed 1 base and J 0 bases; nucleotides not matched to a gene: 4. The CDR3 has 15 residues. Written as DNA, the CDR3 is TGTGCCTGGAGTGATCCGGGACAGGGCTCCTACGAGCAGTACTTC. The encoded protein is CAWSDPGQGSYEQYF.

CDR3 DNA sequence: TGTGCCAGCAGCTTAGGTACAGGGTCCATAGATGGCTACACCTTC. Its translation is CASSLGTGSIDGYTF. The chain carries TRBV11-2 and TRBJ1-2, with a weak D call TRBD1 (6 bases). In germline, CDR1 is SGHAT, CDR2 FQNNGV. The CDR3 loop spans 15 amino acids. Trimming pared 1 base from V and 6 bases from J, leaving 15 bases between.

The chain links TRBV4-2 to TRBJ2-3; 7 bases map to TRBD2. The CDR3 runs to 17 residues. V shed 4 bases and J 0 bases; nucleotides not matched to a gene: 10. Germline V gene sequence: CDR1 LGHNA, CDR2 YNFKEQ. CDR3 in amino acids: CASSPYSGFTSTDTQYF. The CDR3 nucleotides are TGTGCCAGCAGCCCTTATAGCGGGTTCACTAGCACAGATACGCAGTATTTT.

The V call is TRBV5-1, the J call TRBJ2-7, with D perhaps matching TRBD1 (6 bases). This CDR3 contains 12 residues. Trimming pared 4 bases from V and 4 bases from J, leaving 9 bases between. Germline CDR1 reads SGHRS; CDR2 reads YFSETQ. CDR3: CASSPGTYEQYF. The CDR3 bases are TGCGCCAGCAGCCCCGGGACATACGAGCAGTACTTC.